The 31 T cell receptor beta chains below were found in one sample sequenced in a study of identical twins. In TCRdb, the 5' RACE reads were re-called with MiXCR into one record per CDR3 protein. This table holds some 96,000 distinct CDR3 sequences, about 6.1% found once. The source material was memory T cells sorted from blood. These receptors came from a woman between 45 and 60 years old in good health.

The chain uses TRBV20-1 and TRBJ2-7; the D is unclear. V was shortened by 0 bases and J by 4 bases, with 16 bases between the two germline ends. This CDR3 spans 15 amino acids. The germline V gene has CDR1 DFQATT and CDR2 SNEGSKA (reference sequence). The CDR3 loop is CSARDQRRPYYEQYF. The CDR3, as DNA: TGCAGTGCTAGAGATCAGAGACGGCCGTATTACGAGCAGTACTTC.

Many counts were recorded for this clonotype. DNA for the CDR3: TGTGCCAGCAGCTGGGGACAGGGGGACTATGGCTACACCTTC. Protein: CASSWGQGDYGYTF. The rearrangement uses TRBV2 and TRBJ1-2; 11 nucleotides agree with TRBD1. Germline V gene sequence: CDR1 SNHLY, CDR2 FYNNEI. The CDR3 has 14 amino acids. Trimming at V came to 6 bases and at J to 3 bases, leaving 3 bases not matched to a gene.

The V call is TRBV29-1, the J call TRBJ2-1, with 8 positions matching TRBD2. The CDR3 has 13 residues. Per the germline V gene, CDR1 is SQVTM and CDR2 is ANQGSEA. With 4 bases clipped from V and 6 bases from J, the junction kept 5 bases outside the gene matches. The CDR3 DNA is TGCAGCGTTGGCCCTACTAGCGGCAATGAGCAGTTCTTC. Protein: CSVGPTSGNEQFF.

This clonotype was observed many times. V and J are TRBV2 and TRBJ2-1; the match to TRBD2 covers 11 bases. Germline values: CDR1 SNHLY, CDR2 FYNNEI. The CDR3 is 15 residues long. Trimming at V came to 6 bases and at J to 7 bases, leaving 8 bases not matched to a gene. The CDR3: CASRDSGRAKNEQFF. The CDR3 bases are TGTGCCAGCAGGGATAGCGGGAGGGCCAAGAATGAGCAGTTCTTC.

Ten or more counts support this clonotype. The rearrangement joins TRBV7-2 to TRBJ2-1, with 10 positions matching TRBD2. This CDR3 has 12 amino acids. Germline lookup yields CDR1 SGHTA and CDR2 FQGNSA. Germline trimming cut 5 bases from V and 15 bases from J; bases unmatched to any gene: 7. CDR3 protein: CASSHPSGRAFF. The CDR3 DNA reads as TGTGCCAGCAGCCATCCTAGCGGGAGAGCGTTCTTC.

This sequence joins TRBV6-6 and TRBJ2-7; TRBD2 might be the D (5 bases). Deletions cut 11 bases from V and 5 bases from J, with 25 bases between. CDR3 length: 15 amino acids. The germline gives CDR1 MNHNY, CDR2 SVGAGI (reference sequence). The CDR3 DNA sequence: TGTGCCGGCCGGAAGGACGGAGGTTCTTATCACGAGCAGTACGTC. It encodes CAGRKDGGSYHEQYV.

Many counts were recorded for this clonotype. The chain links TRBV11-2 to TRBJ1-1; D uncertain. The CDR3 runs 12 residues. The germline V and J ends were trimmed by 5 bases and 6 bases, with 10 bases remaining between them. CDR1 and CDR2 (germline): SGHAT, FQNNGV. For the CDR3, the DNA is TGTGCCAGCAGCGTTGACACGGCTGAAGCTTTCTTT. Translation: CASSVDTAEAFF.

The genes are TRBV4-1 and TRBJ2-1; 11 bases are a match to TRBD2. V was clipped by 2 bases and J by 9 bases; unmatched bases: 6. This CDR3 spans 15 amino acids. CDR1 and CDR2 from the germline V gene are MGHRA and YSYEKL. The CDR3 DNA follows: TGCGCCAGCAGCCAACTTACTAGCGGGAGTGGTGAGCAGTTCTTC. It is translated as CASSQLTSGSGEQFF.

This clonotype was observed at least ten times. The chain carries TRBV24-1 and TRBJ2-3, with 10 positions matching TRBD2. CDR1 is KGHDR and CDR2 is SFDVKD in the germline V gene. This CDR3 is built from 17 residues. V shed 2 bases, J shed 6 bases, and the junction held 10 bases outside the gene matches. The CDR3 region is CATSDSGLAEGWDTQYF. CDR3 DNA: TGTGCCACCAGTGATTCCGGACTAGCGGAGGGGTGGGATACGCAGTATTTT.

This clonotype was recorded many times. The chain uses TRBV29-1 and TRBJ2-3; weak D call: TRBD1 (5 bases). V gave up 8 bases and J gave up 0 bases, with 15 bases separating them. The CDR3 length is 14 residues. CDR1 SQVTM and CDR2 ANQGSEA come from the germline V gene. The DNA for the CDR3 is TGCAGCTGGACCCCAGGGTCTAGCACAGATACGCAGTATTTT. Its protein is CSWTPGSSTDTQYF.

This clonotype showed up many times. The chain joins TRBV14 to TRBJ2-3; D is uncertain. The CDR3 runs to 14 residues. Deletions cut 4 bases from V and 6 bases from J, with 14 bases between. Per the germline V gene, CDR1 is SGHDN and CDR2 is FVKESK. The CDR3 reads CASSLTPGRDTQYF. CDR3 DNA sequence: TGTGCCAGCAGCCTCACCCCAGGTCGGGATACGCAGTATTTT. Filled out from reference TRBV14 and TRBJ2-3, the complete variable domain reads EAGVTQFPSHSVIEKGQTVTLRCDPISGHDNLYWYRRVMGKEIKFLLHFVKESKQDESGMPNNRFLAERTGGTYSTLKVQPAELEDSGVYFCASSLTPGRDTQYFGPGTRLTVL.

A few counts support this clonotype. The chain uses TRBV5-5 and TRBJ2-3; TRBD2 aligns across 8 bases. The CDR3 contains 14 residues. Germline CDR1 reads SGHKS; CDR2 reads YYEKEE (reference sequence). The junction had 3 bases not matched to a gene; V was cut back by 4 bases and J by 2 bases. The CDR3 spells CASSVGLVTDTQYF. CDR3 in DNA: TGTGCCAGCAGCGTGGGACTAGTCACAGATACGCAGTATTTT.

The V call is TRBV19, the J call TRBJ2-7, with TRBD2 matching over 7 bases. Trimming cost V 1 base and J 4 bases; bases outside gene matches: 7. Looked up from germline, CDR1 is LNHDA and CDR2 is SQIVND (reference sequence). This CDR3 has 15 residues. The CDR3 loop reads CASSIATGGRYEQYF. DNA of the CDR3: TGTGCCAGTAGTATAGCGACGGGGGGTAGGTACGAGCAGTACTTC.

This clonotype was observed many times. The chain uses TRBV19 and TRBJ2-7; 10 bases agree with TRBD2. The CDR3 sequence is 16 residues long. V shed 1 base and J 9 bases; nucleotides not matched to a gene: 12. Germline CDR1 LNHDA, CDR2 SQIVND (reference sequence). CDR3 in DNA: TGTGCCAGTAGTATAGCCACAGCGGGAGGGCCAACGGGGCAGTACTTC. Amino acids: CASSIATAGGPTGQYF. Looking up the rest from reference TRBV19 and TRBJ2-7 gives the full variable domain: DGGITQSPKYLFRKEGQNVTLSCEQNLNHDAMYWYRQDPGQGLRLIYYSQIVNDFQKGDIAEGYSVSREKKESFPLTVTSAQKNPTAFYLCASSIATAGGPTGQYFGPGTRLTVT.

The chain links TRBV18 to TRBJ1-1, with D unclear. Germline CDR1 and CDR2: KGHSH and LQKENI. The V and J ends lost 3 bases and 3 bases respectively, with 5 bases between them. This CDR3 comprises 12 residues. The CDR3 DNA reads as TGTGCCAGCTCACCTACAGACACTGAAGCTTTCTTT. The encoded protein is CASSPTDTEAFF.

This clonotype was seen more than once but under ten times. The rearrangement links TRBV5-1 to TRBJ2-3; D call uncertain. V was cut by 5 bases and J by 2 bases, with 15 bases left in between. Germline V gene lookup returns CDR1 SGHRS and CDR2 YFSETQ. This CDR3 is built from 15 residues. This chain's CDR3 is CASRPDPTPTDTQYF. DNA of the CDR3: TGCGCCAGCAGACCAGACCCGACCCCCACAGATACGCAGTATTTT.

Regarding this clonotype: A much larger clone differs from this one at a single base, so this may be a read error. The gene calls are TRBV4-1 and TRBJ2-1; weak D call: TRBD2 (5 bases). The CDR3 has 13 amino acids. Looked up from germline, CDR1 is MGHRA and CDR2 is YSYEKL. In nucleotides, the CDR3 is TGCGCCAGCAGGCCTAGCTCCTACAATGAGCGGTTCTTC. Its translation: CASRPSSYNERFF.

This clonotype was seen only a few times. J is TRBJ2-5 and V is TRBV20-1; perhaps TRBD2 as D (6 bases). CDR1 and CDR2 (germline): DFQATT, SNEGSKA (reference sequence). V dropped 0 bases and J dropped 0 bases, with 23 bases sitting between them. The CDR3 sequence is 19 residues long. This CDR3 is CSARDRGSHSGVHQETQYF. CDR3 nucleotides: TGCAGTGCTAGAGATCGCGGCTCTCATAGCGGAGTCCACCAAGAGACCCAGTACTTC.

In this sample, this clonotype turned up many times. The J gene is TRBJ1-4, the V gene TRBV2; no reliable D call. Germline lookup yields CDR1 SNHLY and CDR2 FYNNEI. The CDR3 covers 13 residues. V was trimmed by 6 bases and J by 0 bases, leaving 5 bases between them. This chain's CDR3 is CASRRATNEKLFF. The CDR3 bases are TGTGCCAGCAGGAGGGCAACTAATGAAAAACTGTTTTTT. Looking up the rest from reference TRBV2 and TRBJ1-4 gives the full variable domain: EPEVTQTPSHQVTQMGQEVILRCVPISNHLYFYWYRQILGQKVEFLVSFYNNEISEKSEIFDDQFSVERPDGSNFTLKIRSTKLEDSAMYFCASRRATNEKLFFGSGTQLSVL.

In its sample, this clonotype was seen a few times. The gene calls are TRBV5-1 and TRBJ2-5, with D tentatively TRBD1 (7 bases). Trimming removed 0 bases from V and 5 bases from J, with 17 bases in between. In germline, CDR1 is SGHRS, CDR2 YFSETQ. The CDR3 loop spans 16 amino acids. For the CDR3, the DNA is TGCGCCAGCAGCTTGGCAGGAGGACAGGCGGGGGAGACCCAGTACTTC. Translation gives CASSLAGGQAGETQYF. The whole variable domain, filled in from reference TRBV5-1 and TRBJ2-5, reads KAGVTQTPRYLIKTRGQQVTLSCSPISGHRSVSWYQQTPGQGLQFLFEYFSETQRNKGNFPGRFSGRQFSNSRSEMNVSTLELGDSALYLCASSLAGGQAGETQYFGPGTRLLVL.

CDR3 nucleotides: TGTGCCAGCTCACCGGGGAATCTAGCGGTTGGTACGCAGTATTTT. As protein: CASSPGNLAVGTQYF. This chain joins TRBV18 and TRBJ2-3, with 7 bases fitting TRBD2. This CDR3 is built from 15 residues. V lost 3 bases and J lost 8; bases outside the gene matches: 11. Germline V gene lookup returns CDR1 KGHSH and CDR2 LQKENI. The whole variable domain, remainder taken from reference TRBV18 and TRBJ2-3, is NAGVMQNPRHLVRRRGQEARLRCSPMKGHSHVYWYRQLPEEGLKFMVYLQKENIIDESGMPKERFSAEFPKEGPSILRIQQVVRGDSAAYFCASSPGNLAVGTQYFGPGTRLTVL.

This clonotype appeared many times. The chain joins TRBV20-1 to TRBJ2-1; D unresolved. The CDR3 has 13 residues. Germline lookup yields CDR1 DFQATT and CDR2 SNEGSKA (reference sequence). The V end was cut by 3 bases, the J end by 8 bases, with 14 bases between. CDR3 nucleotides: TGCAGTGCTAGGCCCTTACGACATGATGAGCAGTTCTTC. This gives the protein CSARPLRHDEQFF.

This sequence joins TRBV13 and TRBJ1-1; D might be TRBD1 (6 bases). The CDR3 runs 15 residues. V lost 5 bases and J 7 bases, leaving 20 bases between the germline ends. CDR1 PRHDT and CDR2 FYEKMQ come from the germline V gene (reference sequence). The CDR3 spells CASSRGLRGRDEAFF. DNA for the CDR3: TGTGCCAGCAGCCGTGGGCTCCGGGGGCGAGATGAAGCTTTCTTT.

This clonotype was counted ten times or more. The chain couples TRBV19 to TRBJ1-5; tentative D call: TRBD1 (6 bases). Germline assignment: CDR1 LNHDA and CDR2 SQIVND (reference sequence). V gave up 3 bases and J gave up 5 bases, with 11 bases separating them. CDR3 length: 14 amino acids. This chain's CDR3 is CASSIAGGHQPQHF. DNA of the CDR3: TGTGCCAGTAGTATTGCGGGGGGCCATCAGCCCCAGCATTTT.

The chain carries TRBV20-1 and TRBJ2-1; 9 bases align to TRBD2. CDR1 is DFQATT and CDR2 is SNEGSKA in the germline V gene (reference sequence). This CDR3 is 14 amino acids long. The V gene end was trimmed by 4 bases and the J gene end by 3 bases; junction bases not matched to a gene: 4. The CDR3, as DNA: TGCAGTGCTACAGAGACTAGCGGCTACAATGAGCAGTTCTTC. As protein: CSATETSGYNEQFF.

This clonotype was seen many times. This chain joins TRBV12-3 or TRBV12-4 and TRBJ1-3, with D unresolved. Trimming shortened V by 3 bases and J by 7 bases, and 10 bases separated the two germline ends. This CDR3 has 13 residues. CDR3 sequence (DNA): TGTGCCAGCAGTTTTAGCGGGAGTAACACCATATATTTT. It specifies CASSFSGSNTIYF.

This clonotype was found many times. CDR3 region: CASSVTAGEAFF. The CDR3 coding sequence is TGTGCCAGCAGTGTGACAGCGGGGGAAGCTTTCTTT. The chain links TRBV12-3 or TRBV12-4 to TRBJ1-1; perhaps TRBD1 as D (5 bases). The CDR3 loop spans 12 amino acids. Trimming cost V 5 bases and J 8 bases, with 12 bases left between them.

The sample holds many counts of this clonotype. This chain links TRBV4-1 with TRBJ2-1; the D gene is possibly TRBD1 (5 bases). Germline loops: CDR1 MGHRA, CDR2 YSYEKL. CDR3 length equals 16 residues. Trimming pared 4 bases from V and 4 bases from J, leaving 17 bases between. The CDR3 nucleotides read TGCGCCAGCAGCCCCTCGCTCGTCAGGGCATACAATGAGCAGTTCTTC. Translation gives CASSPSLVRAYNEQFF.

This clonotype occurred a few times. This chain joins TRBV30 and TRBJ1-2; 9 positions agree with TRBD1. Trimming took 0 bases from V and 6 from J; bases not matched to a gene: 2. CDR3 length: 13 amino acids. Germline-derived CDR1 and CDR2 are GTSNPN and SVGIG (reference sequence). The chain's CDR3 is CAWSVGTGNGYTF. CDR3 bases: TGTGCCTGGAGTGTTGGGACAGGGAATGGCTACACCTTC.

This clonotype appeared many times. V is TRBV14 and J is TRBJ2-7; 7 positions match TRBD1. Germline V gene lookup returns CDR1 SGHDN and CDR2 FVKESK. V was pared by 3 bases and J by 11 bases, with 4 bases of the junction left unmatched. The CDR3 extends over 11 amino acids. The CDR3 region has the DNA TGTGCCAGCAGCCAGGGGACAGCTGAGTACTTC. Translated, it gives CASSQGTAEYF.

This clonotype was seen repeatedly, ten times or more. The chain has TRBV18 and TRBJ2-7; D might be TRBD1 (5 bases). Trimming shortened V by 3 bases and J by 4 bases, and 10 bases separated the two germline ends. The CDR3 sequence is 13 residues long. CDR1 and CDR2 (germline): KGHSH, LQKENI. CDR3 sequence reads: CASSPSGSYEQYV. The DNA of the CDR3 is TGTGCCAGCTCACCCTCAGGGTCTTACGAGCAGTACGTC.